The 15 T cell receptor beta chains listed next were all sequenced from one sample in a study of blood T cell repertoires in COVID-19. Libraries were prepared by immunoSEQ multiplex PCR; TCRdb keeps only in-frame clonotypes and omits some of them. Among 350,000 to 550,000 clones listed, nearly 90% were seen once. Sequenced sample: PBMCs or T cells enriched from blood (not recorded which). Receptor source: a young woman with acute COVID-19.

This clone appeared a few times. The chain combines TRBV7-2 with TRBJ2-3, with 11 bases identical to TRBD2. Germline V gene data show CDR1 as SGHTA and CDR2 as FQGNSA. This CDR3 is 15 amino acids long. Losses at the gene ends were 6 bases for V and 9 bases for J; bases not matched to a gene: 11. CDR3 sequence (DNA): TGTGCCAGCAGGGATTACCTGACTAGCGGGAAAACGCAGTATTTT. As protein: CASRDYLTSGKTQYF.

The chain combines TRBV7-3 with TRBJ2-2; 11 bases align to TRBD1. The V gene end was trimmed by 5 bases and the J gene end by 13 bases; junction bases not matched to a gene: 6. Germline CDR1 SGHTA, CDR2 FQGTGA. This CDR3 is built from 13 residues. The CDR3 region is CASSRGQGEVLFF. The CDR3 DNA sequence: TGTGCCAGCAGCCGGGGACAGGGGGAAGTGCTGTTTTTT.

This chain joins TRBV11-2 and TRBJ2-3, with 11 bases lining up with TRBD2. The V segment lost 6 bases and the J segment 2 bases; nucleotides outside the gene matches: 4. Germline values: CDR1 SGHAT, CDR2 FQNNGV. The CDR3 is made up of 15 amino acids. The CDR3 spells CASRRLAGLTDTQYF. The CDR3, as DNA: TGTGCCAGCAGAAGACTAGCGGGACTCACAGATACGCAGTATTTT.

The V and J genes are TRBV18 and TRBJ1-2, with D possibly matching TRBD1 (5 bases). Trimming left V 0 bases short and J 7 bases short, with 12 bases between. Germline assignment: CDR1 KGHSH and CDR2 LQKENI. The length of the CDR3 is 14 residues. DNA of the CDR3: TGTGCCAGCTCACCACCAGCGGGGGGAAGTGGCTACACCTTC. As protein: CASSPPAGGSGYTF.

This rearrangement joins TRBV10-3 to TRBJ1-2, with a possible D match to TRBD1 (5 bases). The CDR3 totals 14 residues. Germline CDR1 is ENHRY and CDR2 is SYGVKD. The V end was cut by 6 bases, the J end by 0 bases, with 11 bases between. In DNA form, the CDR3 reads TGTGCCATCAGCAGGGCGGGGGCTAACTATGGCTACACCTTC. It codes for CAISRAGANYGYTF.

This clone was found once. The rearrangement joins TRBV19 to TRBJ2-3, with TRBD1 matching 9 bases. The CDR3 sequence is 14 residues long. Losses at the gene ends were 10 bases for V and 1 base for J; bases not matched to a gene: 6. Germline loops: CDR1 LNHDA, CDR2 SQIVND (reference sequence). The CDR3 nucleotides read TGTGCCACTGCACAGGGGGCTGGCACAGATACGCAGTATTTT. Its protein product is CATAQGAGTDTQYF.

This chain connects TRBV6-5 to TRBJ2-3, with 10 bases lining up with TRBD1. The trim removed 0 bases at V and 6 bases at J, leaving 3 bases unmatched. Germline values: CDR1 MNHEY, CDR2 SVGAGI. The CDR3 covers 15 residues. This CDR3 reads CASSYSDRGQDTQYF. The CDR3 nucleotides are TGTGCCAGCAGTTACTCTGACAGGGGGCAGGATACGCAGTATTTT.

A single count supports this clone. V usage is TRBV9 and J usage is TRBJ2-1; TRBD2 matches 8 bases. V shed 0 bases, J shed 8 bases, and the junction held 7 bases outside the gene matches. CDR1 and CDR2 from the germline V gene are SGDLS and YYNGEE. This CDR3 spans 15 amino acids. CDR3 in DNA: TGTGCCAGCAGCGTAGGGGCGGGGGGTCTGGATGAGCAGTTCTTC. Protein sequence: CASSVGAGGLDEQFF. The whole variable domain, filled in from reference TRBV9 and TRBJ2-1, reads DSGVTQTPKHLITATGQRVTLRCSPRSGDLSVYWYQQSLDQGLQFLIQYYNGEERAKGNILERFSAQQFPDLHSELNLSSLELGDSALYFCASSVGAGGLDEQFFGPGTRLTVL.

This rearrangement joins TRBV4-3 to TRBJ2-1; 7 bases fit TRBD2. Germline loops: CDR1 LGHNA, CDR2 YSLEER. V lost 0 bases, J lost 2 bases, and 7 bases stayed unmatched. The CDR3 runs 17 residues. The CDR3 is CASSQDPASGAYNEQFF. Written as DNA, the CDR3 is TGCGCCAGCAGCCAAGATCCTGCTAGCGGAGCCTACAATGAGCAGTTCTTC.

The genes are TRBV5-8 and TRBJ2-5; 9 bases are shared with TRBD1. The CDR3 is 14 residues long. Germline V gene sequence: CDR1 SGHTS, CDR2 YDEGEE. J lost 4 bases, V lost 4 bases, and 5 bases had no gene match. CDR3 loop: CASSPGQGRETQYF. The CDR3 DNA reads TGTGCCAGCAGCCCCGGACAGGGGAGAGAGACCCAGTACTTC.

The genes are TRBV9 and TRBJ2-1; 9 bases match TRBD2. The CDR3 has 16 residues. With 4 bases clipped from V and 6 bases from J, the junction kept 11 bases outside the gene matches. Per the germline V gene, CDR1 is SGDLS and CDR2 is YYNGEE. The CDR3 sequence: CASSPRVLTSGNEQFF. Written as DNA, the CDR3 is TGTGCCAGCAGCCCCCGAGTGTTGACTAGCGGCAATGAGCAGTTCTTC.

J is TRBJ1-6 and V is TRBV20-1; tentatively, D is TRBD1 (5 bases). This CDR3 has 19 amino acids. CDR1 is DFQATT and CDR2 is SNEGSKA in the germline V gene (reference sequence). The germline V and J ends were trimmed by 3 bases and 3 bases, with 24 bases remaining between them. Here the CDR3 reads CSASPQSSGPKVYNSPLHF. For the CDR3, the DNA is TGCAGTGCTAGTCCGCAAAGTTCAGGGCCCAAGGTCTATAATTCACCCCTCCACTTT.

The V and J genes are TRBV4-3 and TRBJ1-2, with D perhaps matching TRBD1 (6 bases). This CDR3 comprises 15 residues. The germline V gene encodes CDR1 LGHNA and CDR2 YSLEER. V lost 1 base and J 4 bases, leaving 13 bases between the germline ends. CDR3 amino acids: CASSQAYRDTYGYTF. CDR3 DNA sequence: TGCGCCAGCAGCCAAGCCTACCGGGACACCTATGGCTACACCTTC.

Only a few counts were recorded for this clone. Here the CDR3 DNA reads TGTGCCAGCAGTGTAGGAGACAGGGAAGAATCACCCCTCCACTTT. Its protein product is CASSVGDREESPLHF. The rearrangement joins TRBV6-4 to TRBJ1-6, with 7 bases lining up with TRBD1. The germline gives CDR1 MRHNA, CDR2 SNTAGT. The junction had 10 bases not matched to a gene; V was cut back by 4 bases and J by 10 bases. This CDR3 spans 15 amino acids.

In its sample, this clone was seen once. This chain connects TRBV3-1 (or the pseudogene TRBV3-2) to TRBJ2-5; tentatively, D is TRBD1 (5 bases). The CDR3 extends over 12 amino acids. Germline V lookup: CDR1 LGHDT, CDR2 YNNKEL (reference sequence). The V end was cut by 4 bases, the J end by 2 bases, with 5 bases between. In nucleotides, the CDR3 is TGTGCCAGCAGCCGACAGCAAGAGACCCAGTACTTC. Encoded protein: CASSRQQETQYF.